The 30 T cell receptor beta chains in this list originate from one sample, sequenced in a study of Ad26.COV2.S vaccination and SARS-CoV-2 variants. Treatment in this sample: about 20 received Ad26.COV2.S at low or high dose, single or two shots; about five received placebo; per-sample allocation not given. At day 63 after the first vaccine or placebo injection, samples were drawn. The data were produced by immunoSEQ multiplex PCR, yet TCRdb's version contains in-frame clones alone and is incomplete. The profile shows about 440,000 clones, less than 95% of them singletons. The sequencing here drew on peripheral blood, taken in a trial of Ad26.COV2.S vaccine versus placebo. The receptor source for this set is a person aged 18 to 65 who received the Ad26.COV2.S COVID-19 vaccine or a placebo.

The V gene is TRBV28, the J gene TRBJ1-6, with D possibly TRBD1 on 5 matching bases. Deletions cut 2 bases from V and 9 bases from J, with 26 bases between. Germline V gene data show CDR1 as MDHEN and CDR2 as SYDVKM. This CDR3 is 19 amino acids long. CDR3 DNA sequence: TGTGCCAGCAGTTTACCTCAGTTCGAGGGGTTGGATATTGGTTCACCCCTCCACTTT. Amino acids: CASSLPQFEGLDIGSPLHF.

The J gene is TRBJ2-2, the V gene TRBV7-9; D is perhaps TRBD1 (5 bases). The V gene's germline CDR1 is SEHNR and CDR2 FQNEAQ (reference sequence). Trimming took 2 bases from V and 3 from J, leaving 10 bases between them. This CDR3 spans 15 amino acids. As DNA, the CDR3 is TGTGCCAGCAGCTTACTTACAGGCCACACCGGGGAGCTGTTTTTT. Translated: CASSLLTGHTGELFF.

V usage is TRBV27 and J usage is TRBJ2-7; D not resolved. V lost 8 bases to trimming and J lost 5 bases, with 10 bases between them. This CDR3 region has 11 residues. Germline V gene lookup returns CDR1 MNHEY and CDR2 SMNVEV (reference sequence). CDR3 in amino acids: CASGSINEQYF. The CDR3 DNA sequence: TGTGCCAGCGGCTCCATAAACGAGCAGTACTTC.

This chain joins TRBV11-1 and TRBJ1-2; D unclear. CDR3 length: 12 amino acids. V gave up 3 bases and J gave up 6 bases, with 8 bases separating them. Germline V gene data show CDR1 as SGHAT and CDR2 as FQDESV (reference sequence). CDR3 nucleotides: TGTGCCAGCAGCTTCGGCGGGGATGGCTACACCTTC. Its translation: CASSFGGDGYTF.

The genes are TRBV18 and TRBJ1-1; no definite D call. Germline CDR1 KGHSH, CDR2 LQKENI. CDR3 length: 13 residues. Trimming left V 6 bases short and J 6 bases short, with 14 bases between. The CDR3 DNA reads TGTGCCAGCTCTCTCGACCAGGCAGCTGAAGCTTTCTTT. It translates to CASSLDQAAEAFF.

The rearrangement joins TRBV5-4 to TRBJ2-6, with 7 bases matching TRBD2. V dropped 5 bases and J dropped 2; count of bases not matched to a gene: 4. The CDR3 contains 15 residues. From germline, CDR1 is SGHNT and CDR2 YYREEE (reference sequence). The CDR3 region has the DNA TGTGCCAGCAGACTGGGGGGGACTGGGGCCAACGTCCTGACTTTC. This translates into CASRLGGTGANVLTF. The variable domain in full, completed from reference TRBV5-4 and TRBJ2-6, reads ETGVTQSPTHLIKTRGQQVTLRCSSQSGHNTVSWYQQALGQGPQFIFQYYREEENGRGNFPPRFSGLQFPNYSSELNVNALELDDSALYLCASRLGGTGANVLTFGAGSRLTVL.

J is TRBJ2-7 and V is TRBV3-1 (or the pseudogene TRBV3-2); TRBD1 matches 7 bases. The germline V gene has CDR1 LGHDT and CDR2 YNNKEL (reference sequence). V lost 0 bases, J lost 4 bases, and 6 bases stayed unmatched. CDR3 size: 15 residues. CDR3 sequence (DNA): TGTGCCAGCAGCCAAGATACCGGCAGGGGGTACGAGCAGTACTTC. Translating gives CASSQDTGRGYEQYF.

The rearrangement links TRBV11-1 to TRBJ2-5; D is tentatively TRBD1 or TRBD2 (5 bases each). The germline gives CDR1 SGHAT, CDR2 FQDESV (reference sequence). Trimming shortened V by 2 bases and J by 5 bases, and 9 bases separated the two germline ends. CDR3 length: 13 residues. The CDR3 DNA sequence: TGTGCCAGCAGCTTACCGGGACGGGAGACCCAGTACTTC. It specifies CASSLPGRETQYF.

This clone was counted a few times. The V call is TRBV27, the J call TRBJ1-4; 9 positions match TRBD1. J lost 8 bases, V lost 9 bases, and 13 bases had no gene match. This CDR3 spans 15 amino acids. Germline-derived CDR1 and CDR2 are MNHEY and SMNVEV (reference sequence). The CDR3: CASRSGQGGREKLFF. The CDR3 coding sequence is TGTGCCAGTCGCTCGGGACAGGGAGGCAGGGAAAAACTGTTTTTT.

This rearrangement joins TRBV30 to TRBJ2-7; 11 nucleotides line up with TRBD2. This CDR3 region has 17 residues. J lost 0 bases, V lost 2 bases, and 9 bases had no gene match. CDR1 is GTSNPN and CDR2 is SVGIG in the germline V gene (reference sequence). As DNA, the CDR3 is TGTGCCTGGAGTCCGAAACTAGCGGGAGTGATCTCCTACGAGCAGTACTTC. Its translation: CAWSPKLAGVISYEQYF.

The chain couples TRBV19 to TRBJ2-5; 8 positions match TRBD1. This CDR3 comprises 14 residues. Trimming took 7 bases from V and 1 from J; bases not matched to a gene: 5. Germline V lookup: CDR1 LNHDA, CDR2 SQIVND (reference sequence). CDR3 sequence: CASKETGAQETQYF. The DNA for the CDR3 is TGTGCCAGTAAGGAGACAGGGGCCCAAGAGACCCAGTACTTC.

With respect to this clone: Other nucleotide sequences in the sample specify the same CDR3. V usage is TRBV7-2 and J usage is TRBJ2-3; 11 bases line up with TRBD1. This CDR3 is built from 15 residues. The trim removed 5 bases at V and 6 bases at J, leaving 7 bases unmatched. Germline CDR1 reads SGHTA; CDR2 reads FQGNSA. For the CDR3, the DNA is TGTGCCAGCAGCCCCGGACAGGGGGCGGAGGATACGCAGTATTTT. Translated: CASSPGQGAEDTQYF.

This chain links TRBV19 with TRBJ2-7; 8 bases agree with TRBD1. Per the germline V gene, CDR1 is LNHDA and CDR2 is SQIVND (reference sequence). The CDR3 is 16 residues long. V was pared by 4 bases and J by 3 bases, with 11 bases of the junction left unmatched. CDR3 nucleotides: TGTGCCAGTAGTACACAAGCCGGGACAGGAATCTACGAGCAGTACTTC. Protein product: CASSTQAGTGIYEQYF.

The chain couples TRBV5-1 to TRBJ2-7; TRBD2 matches at 10 bases. CDR1 and CDR2 from the germline V gene are SGHRS and YFSETQ. V shed 0 bases, J shed 2 bases, and the junction held 2 bases outside the gene matches. This CDR3 is 15 amino acids long. The CDR3 region has the DNA TGCGCCAGCAGCTTGGGAGCGGGAGGGCCCTACGAGCAGTACTTC. Amino acids: CASSLGAGGPYEQYF. The full variable domain, in which reference TRBV5-1 and TRBJ2-7 provide the parts outside the CDR3, is KAGVTQTPRYLIKTRGQQVTLSCSPISGHRSVSWYQQTPGQGLQFLFEYFSETQRNKGNFPGRFSGRQFSNSRSEMNVSTLELGDSALYLCASSLGAGGPYEQYFGPGTRLTVT.

The CDR3 coding sequence is TGTGCCAGCAGCCGGGCGTATAGCGGGAGAGCCGCCGGGGAGCTGTTTTTT. Encoded protein: CASSRAYSGRAAGELFF. The rearrangement uses TRBV5-8 and TRBJ2-2, with TRBD2 matching 9 bases. Looked up from germline, CDR1 is SGHTS and CDR2 is YDEGEE. The CDR3 spans 17 residues. The V gene end was trimmed by 4 bases and the J gene end by 6 bases; junction bases not matched to a gene: 13.

The chain combines TRBV9 with TRBJ2-1; TRBD2 is a possible D gene (5 bases). Per germline, CDR1 SGDLS and CDR2 YYNGEE. This CDR3 is built from 16 residues. V gave up 0 bases and J gave up 0 bases, with 10 bases separating them. The CDR3 sequence: CASSVVSGSSYNEQFF. In DNA, the CDR3 is TGTGCCAGCAGCGTAGTGAGCGGTAGCTCCTACAATGAGCAGTTCTTC.

The chain couples TRBV5-6 to TRBJ1-1; no definite D call. Trimming took 2 bases from V and 4 from J, leaving 6 bases between them. This CDR3 has 12 amino acids. CDR1 and CDR2 from the germline V gene are SGHDT and YYEEEE. As DNA, the CDR3 is TGTGCCAGCAGCTTTGTGGGCACTGAAGCTTTCTTT. This translates into CASSFVGTEAFF.

This rearrangement joins TRBV27 to TRBJ2-1; maybe TRBD2 (6 bases). Per the germline V gene, CDR1 is MNHEY and CDR2 is SMNVEV (reference sequence). The germline V and J ends were trimmed by 3 bases and 7 bases, with 10 bases remaining between them. The CDR3 length is 13 residues. The CDR3 DNA is TGTGCCAGCAGTTTCTACCGGGAGAATGAGCAGTTCTTC. This gives the protein CASSFYRENEQFF.

This rearrangement joins TRBV19 to TRBJ2-1; D is ambiguous. Per germline, CDR1 LNHDA and CDR2 SQIVND (reference sequence). CDR3 length: 14 residues. V was trimmed by 3 bases and J by 5 bases, leaving 11 bases between them. The CDR3 coding sequence is TGTGCCAGTAGTATTTCCGGGTCCCACAATGAGCAGTTCTTC. Protein sequence: CASSISGSHNEQFF. Full variable domain (rest looked up from reference TRBV19 and TRBJ2-1): DGGITQSPKYLFRKEGQNVTLSCEQNLNHDAMYWYRQDPGQGLRLIYYSQIVNDFQKGDIAEGYSVSREKKESFPLTVTSAQKNPTAFYLCASSISGSHNEQFFGPGTRLTVL.

The chain has TRBV27 and TRBJ1-5, with D perhaps TRBD1 (5 bases). This CDR3 is built from 17 residues. CDR1 is MNHEY and CDR2 is SMNVEV in the germline V gene (reference sequence). The V end was cut by 6 bases, the J end by 2 bases, with 20 bases between. The CDR3 coding sequence is TGTGCCAGCAGACCCTCCCCACGGGGCAAGGGCAATCAGCCCCAGCATTTT. It specifies CASRPSPRGKGNQPQHF.

The V gene is TRBV9, the J gene TRBJ1-2; unclear D gene. The CDR3 extends over 15 amino acids. Looked up from germline, CDR1 is SGDLS and CDR2 is YYNGEE. The V end lost 5 bases, the J end lost 0 bases, and 14 bases lay between the germline ends. The DNA for the CDR3 is TGTGCCAGCAGTGTGGGAGGCAGCTCTAACTATGGCTACACCTTC. Translated, it gives CASSVGGSSNYGYTF.

The chain employs TRBV27 and TRBJ2-5; possibly TRBD2 for D (5 bases). The CDR3 has 15 amino acids. V gave up 3 bases and J gave up 5 bases, with 16 bases separating them. Germline values: CDR1 MNHEY, CDR2 SMNVEV (reference sequence). The CDR3 loop is CASSLVRETGETQYF. The DNA of the CDR3 is TGTGCCAGCAGTTTGGTCCGGGAAACTGGGGAGACCCAGTACTTC.

The chain joins TRBV27 to TRBJ2-7; D might be TRBD2 (6 bases). Looked up from germline, CDR1 is MNHEY and CDR2 is SMNVEV (reference sequence). Trimming cost V 2 bases and J 4 bases, with 12 bases left between them. CDR3 length: 14 amino acids. The CDR3, as DNA: TGTGCCAGCAGTTTAGCGGAGGGATTATACGAGCAGTACTTC. It is translated as CASSLAEGLYEQYF.

The rearrangement joins TRBV11-2 to TRBJ1-6; 7 nucleotides match TRBD1. The CDR3 loop spans 18 amino acids. The V gene's germline CDR1 is SGHAT and CDR2 FQNNGV. The ends lost 4 bases at V and 1 base at J; junction bases unmatched: 10. CDR3 in DNA: TGTGCCAGCAGCTCCACCTTCACAGGGGCGTCCTATAATTCACCCCTCCACTTT. It is translated as CASSSTFTGASYNSPLHF.

The chain has TRBV7-3 and TRBJ2-1; TRBD2 agrees at 14 bases. The CDR3 runs 18 residues. Germline V gene data show CDR1 as SGHTA and CDR2 as FQGTGA. V dropped 2 bases and J dropped 1; count of bases not matched to a gene: 4. This CDR3 is CASSLSGLAGVSYNEQFF. The CDR3 DNA reads TGTGCCAGCAGCTTATCGGGACTAGCGGGAGTTTCCTACAATGAGCAGTTCTTC.

The V gene is TRBV9, the J gene TRBJ2-3; D may be TRBD2 (6 bases). The V and J ends lost 3 bases and 2 bases respectively, with 10 bases between them. Germline V gives CDR1 SGDLS, CDR2 YYNGEE. CDR3 length equals 14 residues. The CDR3 is CASSARTNTDTQYF. The CDR3 nucleotides are TGTGCCAGCAGCGCGAGGACTAACACAGATACGCAGTATTTT.

This chain connects TRBV18 to TRBJ1-2, with D unclear. Per germline, CDR1 KGHSH and CDR2 LQKENI. The CDR3 has 15 amino acids. Trimming removed 0 bases at V and 6 bases at J, with 14 bases between. The CDR3 sequence: CASSPPHSLVDGYTF. The CDR3 region has the DNA TGTGCCAGCTCACCACCGCACAGCCTAGTGGATGGCTACACCTTC. Looking up the rest from reference TRBV18 and TRBJ1-2 gives the full variable domain: NAGVMQNPRHLVRRRGQEARLRCSPMKGHSHVYWYRQLPEEGLKFMVYLQKENIIDESGMPKERFSAEFPKEGPSILRIQQVVRGDSAAYFCASSPPHSLVDGYTFGSGTRLTVV.

The V gene is TRBV27, the J gene TRBJ2-1; 7 bases agree with TRBD2. Germline V gene data show CDR1 as MNHEY and CDR2 as SMNVEV (reference sequence). The CDR3 sequence is 15 residues long. With V trimmed by 5 bases and J by 2 bases, 6 bases remained unmatched. As DNA, the CDR3 is TGTGCCAGCAGTCATCGGGACTATCCCTACAATGAGCAGTTCTTC. It specifies CASSHRDYPYNEQFF.

The rearrangement joins TRBV4-3 to TRBJ2-2; D is ambiguous. CDR3 size: 14 residues. Germline values: CDR1 LGHNA, CDR2 YSLEER. V lost 0 bases and J 6 bases, leaving 8 bases between the germline ends. The CDR3 region has the DNA TGCGCCAGCAGCCAAGATCCAGTCCCCGGGGAGCTGTTTTTT. It is translated as CASSQDPVPGELFF.

The chain links TRBV4-2 to TRBJ1-4, with a tentative D call TRBD1 (5 bases). The CDR3 consists of 17 residues. V was trimmed by 1 base and J by 0 bases, leaving 12 bases between them. Germline V gene lookup returns CDR1 LGHNA and CDR2 YNFKEQ. The CDR3 DNA is TGTGCCAGCAGCCAAGCAGGAGGGGACGCAACTAATGAAAAACTGTTTTTT. This translates into CASSQAGGDATNEKLFF.